This T cell receptor beta chain was sequenced in a study of cytomegalovirus exposure and HLA in healthy donors (TCRdb year 2017). General notes on the study: According to an earlier analysis of 587 of the donors, about 179 million T cells yielded 90 million to 140 million unique TCR beta sequences and less than 300 Gb of sequence data. An early release that covered fewer than 750 HLA-typed donors contained about 290 gigabases of sequencing data and about 93 million unique TCR sequences. The genetic ancestry cluster associated with self-reported Caucasian donors included over 80% of the 398 genotyped donors. The study was designed to test whether signatures of past pathogen exposure could be identified by cataloging public T cell receptors. The study used immunosequencing to profile the T cell repertoires of 600 to 850 subjects and linked those repertoires to cytomegalovirus serostatus. A separate validation cohort of roughly 130 different subjects was used in addition to the approximately 700-subject first cohort. High-throughput TCR immunosequencing, statistical association of individual TCRs with disease status, and machine learning were combined to predict cytomegalovirus infection status. To study patterns of TCR occurrence, a later analysis re-analyzed previously published TCR beta repertoires from hundreds of donors and added high-resolution HLA genotyping. In the later analysis, no new phenotypic data were used to find candidate immune exposures; instead, reliance was placed on TCR beta sequences and their occurrence across donors. An earlier analysis of approximately 640 of the donors applied high-throughput TCR beta sequencing to assess whether each TCR beta V gene segment acted as functional or pseudogenic. Donor age, sex, ethnicity and CMV serostatus were compiled together with the repertoire data. Genome-wide SNP genotypes for about 60% of the 666 donors were used in a later genetic analysis, which treated that subset as a discovery cohort. All discovery cohort repertoires had been generated on a single sequencing platform. HLA typing included class I and class II loci at four-digit resolution. The number of donors typed differed by locus, with about 620-630 for A, B, C, DRB1 and DQB1, around 500 for DQA1, over 600 for DPA1, and 400 to 490 for DPB1. About 5 DR-DQ haplotypes were handled as single units for association and clustering, since linkage in the cohort was strong. Among 398 genotyped donors of the cohort, an average of roughly 240,000 unique TCR beta nucleotide sequences were sequenced per donor, about a sixth of them non-productive.

The paper's findings and limits, for the study overall: Correlated functional status among segregating V segments might be attributable to linkage disequilibrium, but an unknown experimental factor could not be ruled out. In vitro tests confirmed that a few of the cytomegalovirus-associated TCR beta chains recognize cytomegalovirus antigens. In a later analysis, TCR association rates were found to vary across HLA loci, with the most associated TCRs seen for DRB1 alleles and the fewest for HLA-C alleles. A further reported finding was that TCR beta sequences accurately predicted the HLA-A and HLA-B alleles for most subjects in the first cohort. CMV serostatus was the only immune exposure information available for the cohort. The sequencing pipeline was judged likely to have produced a cluster of highly shared sequence variants as a technical artifact. According to the authors, the approach could potentially be generalized to other disease states and immunological phenotypes. According to a later analysis, most CMV-associated TCR beta chains appeared to be HLA-restricted, and the HLA associations seemed to be driven largely by CMV exposure. Several of the top co-occurrence clusters appeared to be linked to parvovirus B19, influenza, CMV and Epstein-Barr virus, according to a later analysis. Strong co-occurrence of HLA alleles, especially DR and DQ, made assigning TCR associations to individual alleles difficult. A later genetic analysis reported fewer N-insertions in productive TCRs among donors in an Asian-associated ancestry cluster than the roughly 700-donor mean. Most TCR sequences were observed very rarely across donors, whereas some public TCRs were present in many individuals. At a false discovery rate of 0.05, a later analysis linked 16,951 TCR beta sequences to specific HLA alleles. Some IMGT-functional V segments, including TRBV6-2 and TRBV6-3, could not be distinguished by the 87-base-pair reads and were therefore excluded. The classifier was reported to diagnose cytomegalovirus status with high specificity and sensitivity in both the original cohort and the validation cohort. Because counts were too low, more than 15 rarely observed V segments, including chromosome 9 orphons, were left out of the earlier analysis of 587 of the donors. Only TCR beta chains were sequenced in this cohort, and the absence of alpha or paired-chain data limited detectable features. In a later analysis, HLA-associated TCR beta chains were found to be more clonally expanded and to have lower generation probabilities than equally common non-associated chains. A later genetic analysis associated a missense DCLRE1C variant with V-gene and J-gene trimming of TCR beta chains, and an independent cohort replicated the association. HLA typing was unavailable for some donors at each locus, so association tests used only the typed subset. Sequencing depth was assumed to be roughly uniform across donors in the presence/absence analyses, though that assumption may not hold. The study listed 150 to 200 TCR beta chains as associated with cytomegalovirus. In an earlier analysis of a few hundred of the donors, most TCR beta V segments were observed in productive rearrangements about 87% or about 30% of the time, broadly matching IMGT annotations.

The library came from the immunoSEQ multiplex PCR assay. For the multiplex PCR, a mixture combining 60 forward primers for TCR Vbeta segments and 13 reverse primers for TCR Jbeta segments was used. The CDR3 region of rearranged TCR beta genes was amplified from genomic DNA by a multiplex PCR assay. The amplified TCR beta libraries were sequenced on the Illumina HiSeq System as 87-base-pair reads. The authors' pipeline ran thus. In a later analysis, tens of millions of unique TCR beta chains were counted across the 666 repertoires, and roughly 10 million of these chains were shared by at least two donors. Raw reads were error-corrected and collapsed into unique sequences with a nearest-neighbor algorithm that merged closely related sequences to remove PCR and sequencing errors. Alignment of CDR3 sequences to IMGT reference sequences was used to assign V, D and J gene segments. Each retained sequence needed at least a six-nucleotide match to both a V gene segment and a J gene segment. Rearrangements were called productive when the CDR3 lacked stop codons and stayed in frame with V and J; all others were non-productive. Following IMGT convention, CDR3 was defined as the stretch from the second conserved V-encoded cysteine to the conserved J-encoded phenylalanine. In an earlier analysis of around 600 of the donors, sequences lacking an unambiguous match to a single V gene segment were excluded. An earlier analysis of 500 to 700 of the donors classified V segments as functional when productive rearrangements were above 56.7% and as segregating when the standard deviation between donors was above 5%. To diagnose cytomegalovirus status from the catalog of TCR beta chain sequences, a statistical classification framework was built. A later analysis assigned V and J genes by comparing TCR nucleotide sequences with IMGT/GENE-DB human TR gene sequences. The TCRdist pipeline was used in a later analysis to assign CDR3 sequences and most-parsimonious VDJ recombination scenarios. In a later analysis, each TCR beta chain was defined by its CDR3 amino acid sequence together with its V-gene family, and reads without a unique V-gene family were excluded. To address suspected cross-contamination and a sequencing artifact, a later analysis removed 550 to 750 highly shared, low-generation-probability nucleotide sequences. For each public chain, a later analysis derived a clonal expansion index from normalized ranks of inferred template counts within each repertoire. Generation probabilities in a later analysis came from a VDJ recombination model fitted to out-of-frame rearrangements, and those results were checked against IGoR. In a later analysis, hypergeometric tests were used to score TCR-TCR, TCR-HLA and TCR-CMV co-occurrence, with a repertoire-size bias correction applied to TCR pairs. To estimate false discovery rates, a later analysis permuted the HLA or CMV assignments 20 times. In a later analysis, co-occurring TCRs were grouped using DBSCAN, and TCRdist sequence similarity was added for clustering within HLA-allele-positive subsets. Repertoires with fewer than 30,000 or more than 120,000 public chains, plus five repertoires with anomalous nucleotide sharing, were excluded from co-occurrence clustering. The immuneACCESS repertoire file appears here via TCRdb, limited to in-frame rearrangements. These files lack a portion of the clones; in checked studies, under half of the deficit traces to unresolved V genes, and the cause of the others is not known. The D gene and trimming were derived from the DNA, and the V and J assignments and clone size from that table. The sample profile shows about 120,000 clones; about two thirds of them were found once. Of the sample, under 5% falls within the top ten clones.

Sequences MNHEY (CDR1) and SVGAGI (CDR2) are obtained from the germline V gene. The CDR3 holds 13 amino acids from the cysteine to the phenylalanine. Just CDR3 DNA is preserved here, 39 bases in frame from base 1. Relative to germline, V is 6 bases shorter and J is 3 bases shorter, with 11 bases between their ends. The cohort was made up of approximately 670 healthy bone marrow donors. At the time of sampling, all cohort members were nominally healthy, though unrecorded immune exposures were likely present. The donor was CMV seronegative and was included in the group of a few hundred seronegative cohort members. Every donor gave a peripheral blood sample, and the peripheral blood mononuclear cells from that sample were used for TCR beta sequencing. The Qiagen DNeasy Blood Extraction Kit was used to extract genomic DNA from the blood cell samples. Worth noting for this clone: Its antigen is currently not known. It has no much larger one-base neighbor in the sample; base qualities were not kept.

The sample consisted of PBMCs. The sequence is built from TRBV6-5 and TRBJ1-1; D gene: possibly TRBD1, on 6 matching bases. This TCR was sampled from a man under 40 in good health and CMV-seronegative. CDR3 region: CASSPGTHTEAFF. The DNA sequence reads TGTGCCAGCAGCCCCGGGACACACACTGAAGCTTTCTTT.